This entry features one T cell receptor beta chain sequence. The antigen is not known. The time point here: persistent/refractory GD, antithyroid drugs over 5 years with positive TRAb. Isolated PBMC RNA provided the starting material for the TCR library. This sample is drawn from a study of regulatory T cells in long-lasting Graves disease. Study conclusions and caveats: For persistent Graves' patients, TCR diversity was lower than for newly diagnosed ones.

The CDR3 covers 16 residues. The ends were cut back, 1 base at V and 0 bases at J, with 12 bases in the middle. The germline V gene has CDR1 SGHTA and CDR2 FQGNSA. Researchers made TCR beta libraries by using iRepertoire HTBI primers and running Arm-PCR on CDR3 regions. Using its own MiXCR run on the multiplex PCR reads, TCRdb lists one record per CDR3 protein. The sample includes 400,000 to 500,000 distinct CDR3 sequences, about 21% of them seen just once. The chain carries TRBV7-2 and TRBJ1-2, with D possibly being TRBD1 (5 bases). The clonotype was recovered from a female donor with Graves disease. The specimen was peripheral blood mononuclear cells (PBMCs), collected when the disease was refractory, from a patient treated with antithyroid drugs. This CDR3 is CASSLEAAGTNYGYTF. The CDR3 coding sequence is TGTGCCAGCAGCTTAGAAGCGGCAGGGACTAACTATGGCTACACCTTC.